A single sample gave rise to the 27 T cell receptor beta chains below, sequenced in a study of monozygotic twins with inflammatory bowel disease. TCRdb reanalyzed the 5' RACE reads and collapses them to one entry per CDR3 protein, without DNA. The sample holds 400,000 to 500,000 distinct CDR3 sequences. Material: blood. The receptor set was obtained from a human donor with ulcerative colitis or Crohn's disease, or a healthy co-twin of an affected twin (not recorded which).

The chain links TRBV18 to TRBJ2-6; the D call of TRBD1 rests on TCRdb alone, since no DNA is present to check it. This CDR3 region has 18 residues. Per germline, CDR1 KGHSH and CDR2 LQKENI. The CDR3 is CASSPPGQLISGANVLTF.

CDR3 amino acids: CASRPGHGGGAGANVLTF. The chain is built from TRBV7-3 and TRBJ2-6; without DNA, the TCRdb call of TRBD1 cannot be checked. Germline assignment: CDR1 SGHTA and CDR2 FQGTGA. There are 18 residues in the CDR3.

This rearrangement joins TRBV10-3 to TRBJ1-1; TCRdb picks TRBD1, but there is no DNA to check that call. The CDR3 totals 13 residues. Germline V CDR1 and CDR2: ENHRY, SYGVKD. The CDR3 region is CAISARENTEAFF.

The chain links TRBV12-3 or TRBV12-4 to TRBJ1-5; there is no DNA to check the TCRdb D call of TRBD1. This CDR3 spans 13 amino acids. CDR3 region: CASSPGERQPQHF.

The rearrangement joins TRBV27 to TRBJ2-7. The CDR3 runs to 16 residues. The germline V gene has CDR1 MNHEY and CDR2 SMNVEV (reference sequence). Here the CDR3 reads CASSHQLSEISYEQYF.

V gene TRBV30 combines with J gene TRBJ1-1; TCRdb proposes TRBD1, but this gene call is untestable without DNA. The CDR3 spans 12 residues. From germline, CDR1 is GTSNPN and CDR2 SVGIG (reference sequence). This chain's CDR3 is CAWSVPGTGAFF.

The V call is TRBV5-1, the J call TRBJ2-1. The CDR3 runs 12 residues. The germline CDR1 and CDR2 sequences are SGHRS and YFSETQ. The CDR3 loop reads CASSAEFNEQFF. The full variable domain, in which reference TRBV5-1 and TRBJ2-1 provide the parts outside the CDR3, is KAGVTQTPRYLIKTRGQQVTLSCSPISGHRSVSWYQQTPGQGLQFLFEYFSETQRNKGNFPGRFSGRQFSNSRSEMNVSTLELGDSALYLCASSAEFNEQFFGPGTRLTVL.

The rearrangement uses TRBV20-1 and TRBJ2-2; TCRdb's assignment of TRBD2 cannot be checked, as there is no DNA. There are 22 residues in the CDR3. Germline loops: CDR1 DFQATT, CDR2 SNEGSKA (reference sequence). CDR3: CSARPLHRASGRADRNTGELFF.

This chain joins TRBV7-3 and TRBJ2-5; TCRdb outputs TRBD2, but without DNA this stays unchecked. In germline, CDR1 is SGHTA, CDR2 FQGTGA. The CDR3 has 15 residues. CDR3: CASSRAGGYQETQYF.

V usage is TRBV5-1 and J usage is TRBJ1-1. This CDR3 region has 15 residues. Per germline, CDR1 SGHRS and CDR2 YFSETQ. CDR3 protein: CASSLAPGRNTEAFF.

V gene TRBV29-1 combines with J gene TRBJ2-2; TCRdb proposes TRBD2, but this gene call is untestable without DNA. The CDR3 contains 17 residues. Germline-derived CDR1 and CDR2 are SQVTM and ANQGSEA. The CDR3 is CSVNRPGLAGSYGELFF.

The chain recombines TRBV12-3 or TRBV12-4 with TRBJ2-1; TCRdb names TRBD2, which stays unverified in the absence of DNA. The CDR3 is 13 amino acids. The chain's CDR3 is CASSSLKRDEQFF.

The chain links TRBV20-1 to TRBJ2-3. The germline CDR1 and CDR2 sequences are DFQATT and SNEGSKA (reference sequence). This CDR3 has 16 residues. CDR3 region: CSASVRLLTSTDTQYF.

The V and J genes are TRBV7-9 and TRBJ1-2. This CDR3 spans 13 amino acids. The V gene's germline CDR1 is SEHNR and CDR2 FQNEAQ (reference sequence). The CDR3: CASSPLQSYGYTF.

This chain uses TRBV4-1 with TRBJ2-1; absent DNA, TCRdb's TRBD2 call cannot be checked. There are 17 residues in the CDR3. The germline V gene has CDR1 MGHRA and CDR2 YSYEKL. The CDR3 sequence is CASSRALAGGPNNEQFF.

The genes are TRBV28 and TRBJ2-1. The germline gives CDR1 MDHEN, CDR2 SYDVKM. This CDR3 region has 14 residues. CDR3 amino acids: CASRLEGPYNEQFF.

The CDR3 reads CASSEARRLAGETDTQYF. V gene TRBV6-1 combines with J gene TRBJ2-3; no DNA is available, so the TRBD2 call from TCRdb remains unchecked. This CDR3 contains 18 residues. The V gene's germline CDR1 is MNHNS and CDR2 SASEGT.

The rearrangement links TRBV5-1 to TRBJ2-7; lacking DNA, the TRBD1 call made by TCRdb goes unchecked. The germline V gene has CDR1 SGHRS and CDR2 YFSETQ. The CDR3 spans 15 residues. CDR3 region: CARAPPPGGGYEQYF.

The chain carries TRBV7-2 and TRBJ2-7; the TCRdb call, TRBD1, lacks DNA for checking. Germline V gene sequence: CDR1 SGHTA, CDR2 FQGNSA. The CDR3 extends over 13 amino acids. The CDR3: CASSLASSGGGYF. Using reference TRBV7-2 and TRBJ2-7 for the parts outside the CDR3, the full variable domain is GAGVSQSPSNKVTEKGKDVELRCDPISGHTALYWYRQSLGQGLEFLIYFQGNSAPDKSGLPSDRFSAERTGGSVSTLTIQRTQQEDSAVYLCASSLASSGGGYFGPGTRLTVT.

CDR3 amino acids: CASGGAGGELFF. The genes are TRBV6-5 and TRBJ2-2; TCRdb lists TRBD1, though no DNA is available to test this call. Germline CDR1 MNHEY, CDR2 SVGAGI. This CDR3 comprises 12 residues.

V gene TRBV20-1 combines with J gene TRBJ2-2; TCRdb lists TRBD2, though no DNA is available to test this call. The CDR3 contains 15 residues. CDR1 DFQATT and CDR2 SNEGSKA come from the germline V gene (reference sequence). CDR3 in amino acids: CSARENLARTGELFF.

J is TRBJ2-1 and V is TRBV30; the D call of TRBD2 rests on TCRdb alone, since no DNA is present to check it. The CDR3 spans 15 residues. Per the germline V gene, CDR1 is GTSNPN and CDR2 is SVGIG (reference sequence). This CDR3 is CAWSVGLAGPDEQFF.

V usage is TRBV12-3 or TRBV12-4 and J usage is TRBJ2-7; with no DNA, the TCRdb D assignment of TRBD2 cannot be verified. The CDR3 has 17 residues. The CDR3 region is CASSFASGRDRSYEQYF.

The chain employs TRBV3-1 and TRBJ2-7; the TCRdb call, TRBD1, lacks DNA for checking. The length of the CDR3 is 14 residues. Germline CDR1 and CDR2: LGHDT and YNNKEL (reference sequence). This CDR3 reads CASSRTGSSYEQYF.

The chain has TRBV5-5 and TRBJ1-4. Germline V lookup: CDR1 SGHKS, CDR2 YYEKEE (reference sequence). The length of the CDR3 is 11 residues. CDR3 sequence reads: CASGRREKLFF.

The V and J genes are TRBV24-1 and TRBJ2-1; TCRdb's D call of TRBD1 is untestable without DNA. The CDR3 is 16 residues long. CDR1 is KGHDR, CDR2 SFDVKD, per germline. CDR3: CATSATGRGVDNEQFF.

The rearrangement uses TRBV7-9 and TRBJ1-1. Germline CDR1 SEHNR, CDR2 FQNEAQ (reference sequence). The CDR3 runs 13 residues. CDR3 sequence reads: CASSFLGNPGAFF.